This T cell receptor beta chain was found in a study of control samples from healthy donors and cancer patients. The repertoire was sequenced with immunoSEQ multiplex PCR; TCRdb's copy has only in-frame clones and lacks some. The data hold tens of thousands of clones, with approximately 93% observed a single time. This CDR3 contains 14 residues. V lost 10 bases, J lost 5 bases, and 12 bases stayed unmatched. Germline V gene data show CDR1 as MNHEY and CDR2 as SVGAGI. The source material was blood. The TCR was taken from a man between 60 and 75 years old in good health. V gene TRBV6-5 combines with J gene TRBJ2-5; 8 bases map to TRBD2. CDR3 DNA: TGTGCCATTTCGAGGAGCGGGGGCCGGGAGACCCAGTACTTC. It yields the protein CAISRSGGRETQYF.